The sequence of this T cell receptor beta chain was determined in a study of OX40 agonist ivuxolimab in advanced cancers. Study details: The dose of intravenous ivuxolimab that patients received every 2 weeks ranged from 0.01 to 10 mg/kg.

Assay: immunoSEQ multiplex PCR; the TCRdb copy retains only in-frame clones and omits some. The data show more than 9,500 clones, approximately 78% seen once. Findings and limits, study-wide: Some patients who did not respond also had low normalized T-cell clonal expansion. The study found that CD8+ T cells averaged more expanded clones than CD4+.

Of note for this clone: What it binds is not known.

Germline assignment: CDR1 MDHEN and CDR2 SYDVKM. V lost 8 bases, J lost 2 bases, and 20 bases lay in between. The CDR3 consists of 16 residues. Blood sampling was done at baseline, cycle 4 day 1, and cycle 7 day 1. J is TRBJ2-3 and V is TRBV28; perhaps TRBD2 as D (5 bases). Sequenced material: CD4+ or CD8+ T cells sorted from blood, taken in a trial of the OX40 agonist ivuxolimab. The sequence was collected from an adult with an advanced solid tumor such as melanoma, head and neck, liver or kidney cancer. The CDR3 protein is CASSRWVEEITDTQYF. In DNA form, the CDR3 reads TGTGCCAGCTCCCGCTGGGTGGAGGAGATCACAGATACGCAGTATTTT.